Described below is a single T cell receptor (beta chain) sequence and its context. What antigen it recognizes has not been identified. Base qualities are missing; no much larger clone stands one base away. The CDR3 contains 14 residues, cysteine and phenylalanine counted. Of the read, only the CDR3 DNA is kept; its 42 bases are in frame from base 1. The V end loses 6 bases and the J end loses 3 bases, and a stretch of 15 bases separates them. Via the germline V gene, CDR1 is ENHRY and CDR2 SYGVKD. The CDR3 regions of human TCRbeta chains were analyzed by immunosequencing. In the source study's methods: Repertoire TCRs were matched against a reference library of SARS-CoV-2-specific TCRs generated with the MIRA antigen-specificity platform. Breadth was defined as the fraction of unique TCRs that were SARS-CoV-2-associated, and depth was defined as the fraction of total T cells that were SARS-CoV-2-associated. Using the MIRA data, each spike-specific TCR was assigned both to the spike region to which the TCR was reactive and to a CD4 or CD8 class. Log10-transformed breadth and depth values were compared by one-way ANOVA with Sidak's multiple comparisons tests. TCRdb took over this immuneACCESS table, retaining in-frame rearrangements with V and J assigned. Such tables are incomplete; in checked studies, under half of the missing clones stem from an unresolved V gene, and the remainder is unexplained. V and J calls and clone size are as listed in that table; D and trimming were resolved from the DNA. Recorded for this sample are under 150,000 clones; about 89% of them occurred a single time. The leading ten clones occupy 11% of the sample.

The data originate from a study of T cell responses to AZD1222 COVID-19 vaccine (dated by TCRdb to 2020 to 2022). Some background on the complete study: A total of over 230 trial participants underwent TCR sequencing, of whom around 200 received two doses of AZD1222 and roughly 25 received two doses of the MenACWY control vaccine. Trial participants were enrolled by age into 18-55, 56-69 and 70-plus year subgroups, with around 150, 28 and 57 TCR-sequenced participants respectively. General study outcomes and caveats: Most participants were white British and females outnumbered males, and the authors suggested that clonal diversity may have been underestimated. The vaccine-associated CD4 TCRs covered the entire spike protein, and the dominant responses fell in regions 160-218 and 743-854. Conclusions about previously exposed vaccinees were limited because only six or seven AZD1222 recipients were SARS-CoV-2 seropositive at baseline. No day 14 peak-response samples were available, so repertoires were characterized only after the peak T cell response. In the small 56-69-year group, the increase in depth fell short of significance, most likely because of low power. After two AZD1222 doses, spike-specific TCR breadth and depth were significantly higher than at day 0 and than in MenACWY recipients. Reportedly, almost half of the unique spike-specific TCRs recognized epitopes lying outside the regions that are mutated in the B.1.351 and B.1.1.7 variants.

In light of the paper, this sample's time point label describes: baseline before first vaccination. What the treatment or condition label conveys for this sample: meningococcal conjugate vaccine given as trial control. The vaccinee samples were drawn from two UK trials, COV001 and COV002, one of which was a single-blind randomized controlled phase 2/3 trial testing AZD1222 (ChAdOx1 nCoV-19) in healthy adults. For TCRbeta chain sequencing, PBMC samples from trial participants were taken at day 0 and at day 28 after the second dose. This receptor was taken from an adult in good health. The specimen was peripheral blood, collected on day 0 of MenACWY control vaccination. The chain is made from TRBV10-3 and TRBJ2-7; the D segment cannot be called with confidence. The encoded CDR3 is CAISAGSLGYEQYF. The DNA reads TGTGCCATCAGCGCTGGGTCTTTGGGCTACGAGCAGTACTTC.